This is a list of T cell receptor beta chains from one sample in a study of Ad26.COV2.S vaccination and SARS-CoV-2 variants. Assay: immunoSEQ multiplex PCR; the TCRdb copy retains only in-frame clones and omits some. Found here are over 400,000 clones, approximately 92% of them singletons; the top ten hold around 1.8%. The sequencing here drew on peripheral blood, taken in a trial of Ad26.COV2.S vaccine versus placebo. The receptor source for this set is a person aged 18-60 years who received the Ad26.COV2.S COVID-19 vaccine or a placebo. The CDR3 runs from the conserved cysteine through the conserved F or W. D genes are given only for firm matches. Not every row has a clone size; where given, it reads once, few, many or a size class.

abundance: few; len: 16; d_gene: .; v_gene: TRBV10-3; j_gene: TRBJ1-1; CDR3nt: TGTGCCATCAGTGAGTATGGGCAGTCGGTCTACACTGAAGCTTTCTTT; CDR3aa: CAISEYGQSVYTEAFF
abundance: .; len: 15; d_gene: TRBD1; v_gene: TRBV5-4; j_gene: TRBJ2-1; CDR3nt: TGTGCCAGCAGCCCCGGGCAGGGGGCATACAATGAGCAGTTCTTC; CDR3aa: CASSPGQGAYNEQFF
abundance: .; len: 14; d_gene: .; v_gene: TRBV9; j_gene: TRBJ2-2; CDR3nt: TGTGCCAGCAGCCCAGGAAAGGGCACCGGGGAGCTGTTTTTT; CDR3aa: CASSPGKGTGELFF
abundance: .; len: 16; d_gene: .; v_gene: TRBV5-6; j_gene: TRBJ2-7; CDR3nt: TGTGCCAGCAGCTTGGAGGAGGGGGCGTTGGGTTACGAGCAGTACTTC; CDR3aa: CASSLEEGALGYEQYF
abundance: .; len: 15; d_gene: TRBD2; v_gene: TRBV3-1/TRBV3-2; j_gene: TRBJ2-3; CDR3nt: TGTGCCAGCAGCCAGGCGGGGGGGCTTCCTGATACGCAGTATTTT; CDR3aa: CASSQAGGLPDTQYF
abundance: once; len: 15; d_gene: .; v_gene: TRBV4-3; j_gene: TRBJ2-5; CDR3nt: TGCGCCAGCAGCCAAGATCCAGGGCCTCGAGAGACCCAGTACTTC; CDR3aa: CASSQDPGPRETQYF
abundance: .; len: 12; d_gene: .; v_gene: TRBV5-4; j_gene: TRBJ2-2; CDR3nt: TGTGCCAGCAGCTTCGGGGGCGGGGAGCTGTTTTTT; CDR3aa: CASSFGGGELFF
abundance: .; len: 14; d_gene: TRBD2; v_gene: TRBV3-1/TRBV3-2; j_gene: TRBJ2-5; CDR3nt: TGTGCCAGCAGCCAATCGGGGGGTCAAGAGACCCAGTACTTC; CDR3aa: CASSQSGGQETQYF
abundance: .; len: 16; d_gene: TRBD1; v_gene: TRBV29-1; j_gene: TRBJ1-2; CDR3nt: TGCAGCGTTGAAGTGCTAGCCTCCCAGGGGGACTATGGCTACACCTTC; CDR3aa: CSVEVLASQGDYGYTF
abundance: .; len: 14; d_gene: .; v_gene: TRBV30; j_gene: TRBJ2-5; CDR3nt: TGTGCCTGGGGGAACCCCGGGACGAGAGAGACCCAGTACTTC; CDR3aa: CAWGNPGTRETQYF
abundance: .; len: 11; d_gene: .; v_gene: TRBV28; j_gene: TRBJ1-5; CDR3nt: TGTGCCAGCAGTTTGAATCAGCCCCAGCATTTT; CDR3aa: CASSLNQPQHF
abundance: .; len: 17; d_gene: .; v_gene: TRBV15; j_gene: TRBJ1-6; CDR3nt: TGTGCCACCAGCAGAGATCAGGGGAGAAGGTATAATTCACCCCTCCACTTT; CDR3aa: CATSRDQGRRYNSPLHF
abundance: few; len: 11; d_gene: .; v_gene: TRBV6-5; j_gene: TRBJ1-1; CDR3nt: TGTGCCAGCAGTTACTACACTGAAGCTTTCTTT; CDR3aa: CASSYYTEAFF
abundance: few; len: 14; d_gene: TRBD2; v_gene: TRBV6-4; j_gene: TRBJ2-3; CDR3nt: TGTGCCAGCAGTGACGCGGGGGGCACAGATACGCAGTATTTT; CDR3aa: CASSDAGGTDTQYF
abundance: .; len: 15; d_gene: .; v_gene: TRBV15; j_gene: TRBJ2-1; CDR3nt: TGTGCCACCAGCATTGGACATTCCCCCGTCAATGAGCAGTTCTTC; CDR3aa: CATSIGHSPVNEQFF
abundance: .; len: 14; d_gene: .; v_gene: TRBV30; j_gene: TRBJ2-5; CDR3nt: TGTGCCTGGAGTGTACAGACAGATAAAGAGACCCAGTACTTC; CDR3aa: CAWSVQTDKETQYF
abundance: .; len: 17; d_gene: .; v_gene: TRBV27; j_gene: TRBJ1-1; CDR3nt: TGTGCCAGCAGTCCCCGAGCTGGGCAGGACATGAACACTGAAGCTTTCTTT; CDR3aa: CASSPRAGQDMNTEAFF
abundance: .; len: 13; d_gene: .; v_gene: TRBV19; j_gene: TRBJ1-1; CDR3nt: TGTGCCAGTACACAACAGGCAAACACTGAAGCTTTCTTT; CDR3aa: CASTQQANTEAFF
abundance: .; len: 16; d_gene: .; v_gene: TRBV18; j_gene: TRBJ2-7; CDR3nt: TGTGCCAGCTCACGACGGGACTCAGGTGTTGCCTACGAGCAGTACTTC; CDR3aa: CASSRRDSGVAYEQYF
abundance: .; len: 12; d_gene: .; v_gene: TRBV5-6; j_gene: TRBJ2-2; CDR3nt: TGTGCCAGCAGCTTGCACACCGGGGAGCTGTTTTTT; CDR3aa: CASSLHTGELFF
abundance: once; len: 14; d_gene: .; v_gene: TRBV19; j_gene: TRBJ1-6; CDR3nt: TGTGCCACCTCAGAGGACCCGGCTGGGGGACCCCTCCACTTT; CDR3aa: CATSEDPAGGPLHF
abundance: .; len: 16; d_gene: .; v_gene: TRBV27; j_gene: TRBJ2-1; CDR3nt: TGTGCCAGCAGTCCCCGTCAGCTGGGGGTGAACAATGAGCAGTTCTTC; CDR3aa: CASSPRQLGVNNEQFF
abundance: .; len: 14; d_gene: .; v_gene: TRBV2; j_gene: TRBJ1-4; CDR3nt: TGTGCCAGCAAAAGGGCAGCAACTAATGAAAAACTGTTTTTT; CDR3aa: CASKRAATNEKLFF
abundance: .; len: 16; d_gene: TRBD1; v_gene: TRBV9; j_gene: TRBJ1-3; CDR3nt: TGTGCCAGCAGCGCTTCGACAGGGACCTCTGGAAACACCATATATTTT; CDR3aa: CASSASTGTSGNTIYF
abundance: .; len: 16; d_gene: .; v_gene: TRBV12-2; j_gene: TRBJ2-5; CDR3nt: TGTGCAAGTCGCTTAAGGGGACATACACTCCAAGAGACCCAGTACTTC; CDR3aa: CASRLRGHTLQETQYF